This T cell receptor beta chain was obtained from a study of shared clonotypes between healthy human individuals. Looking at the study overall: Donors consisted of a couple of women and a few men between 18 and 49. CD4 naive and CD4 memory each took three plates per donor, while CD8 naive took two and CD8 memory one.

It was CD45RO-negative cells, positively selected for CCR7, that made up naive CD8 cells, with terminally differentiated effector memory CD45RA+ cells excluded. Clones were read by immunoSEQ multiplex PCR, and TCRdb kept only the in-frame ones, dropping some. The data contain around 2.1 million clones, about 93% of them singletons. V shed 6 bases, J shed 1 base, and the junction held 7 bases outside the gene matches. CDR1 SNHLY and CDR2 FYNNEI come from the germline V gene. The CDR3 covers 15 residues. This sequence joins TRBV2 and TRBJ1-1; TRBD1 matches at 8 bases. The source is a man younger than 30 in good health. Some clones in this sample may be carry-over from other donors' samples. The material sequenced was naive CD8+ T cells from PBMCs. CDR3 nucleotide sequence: TGTGCCAGCAGCATACGGACAGGGAGGAACACTGAAGCTTTCTTT. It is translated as CASSIRTGRNTEAFF.